This TCR beta chain was recovered during a study of cytomegalovirus exposure and HLA in healthy donors. The study, taken as a whole, reports: Later analysis associated a missense DCLRE1C variant with TCR beta V- and J-gene trimming. Links to common viral pathogens appeared, in a later analysis, for several of the most significant clusters. Across donors, sequencing depth was assumed by presence/absence analyses to be roughly uniform.

As concerns this clone: What it recognizes is unknown.

CDR3 length: 15 amino acids. Per the germline V gene, CDR1 is SGHTA and CDR2 is FQGNSA. V shed 4 bases, J shed 3 bases, and the junction held 9 bases outside the gene matches. Though probably carrying unrecorded immune exposures, donors were nominally healthy at sampling. The PCR made use of 60 Vbeta and 13 Jbeta primers. Some clones are missing from TCRdb's copy, which holds only in-frame ones; the method was immunoSEQ multiplex PCR. The sample has under 200,000 clones; around 82% are singletons. This receptor was taken from a man between 60 and 75 years old in good health and CMV-seronegative. The gene calls are TRBV7-2 and TRBJ2-7, with 7 positions matching TRBD1. Sequenced input: PBMCs. The CDR3 protein is CASSYRQGVSYEQYF. The CDR3 DNA sequence: TGTGCCAGCAGCTACCGACAGGGAGTGAGCTACGAGCAGTACTTC.